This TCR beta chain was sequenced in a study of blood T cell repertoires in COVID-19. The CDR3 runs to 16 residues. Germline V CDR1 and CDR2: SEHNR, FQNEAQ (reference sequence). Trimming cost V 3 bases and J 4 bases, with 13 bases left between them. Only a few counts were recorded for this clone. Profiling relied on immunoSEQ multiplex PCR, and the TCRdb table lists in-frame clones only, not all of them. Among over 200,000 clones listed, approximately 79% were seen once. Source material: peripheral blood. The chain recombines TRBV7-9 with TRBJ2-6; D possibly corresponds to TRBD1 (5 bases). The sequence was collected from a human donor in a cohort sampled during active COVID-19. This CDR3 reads CASSFPQGSGANVLTF. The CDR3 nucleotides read TGTGCCAGCAGCTTCCCGCAGGGTTCCGGGGCCAACGTCCTGACTTTC.